This TCR beta chain was profiled in a study of T cell repertoires in cytomegalovirus infection (dated by TCRdb to between 2018 and 2020). For the study in its entirety: The HLA type of each donor mattered for the analysis, because public TCR beta signatures pointed to carriage of CMV infection along with the matching HLA type.

The instrument was an Illumina HiSeq 1500. The public reads were reanalyzed by TCRdb: fastp trimming at Q25, MiXCR alignment, in-frame beta chains only. Every entry covers one CDR3 protein and lists the most common genes and DNA from its rows. The table for this sample lists 150,000 to 190,000 distinct CDR3 sequences; around a quarter of them were counted only once. 11% of the sample lies in the top ten. The germline V gene encodes CDR1 SGHDT and CDR2 YYEEEE. Including the terminal cysteine and phenylalanine, the CDR3 comprises 15 residues. Only the CDR3 part of the read is kept: 45 bases, read in frame from the first base. V is reduced by 0 bases and J by 0 bases, leaving a spacing of 9 bases between them. This clonotype appeared many times. The clone's antigen remains unknown. Base qualities were left out, and no much larger clone turns up one base away. Study-wide conclusions, independent of this receptor: In both this cohort and an independent roughly 400-donor cohort, the cumulative frequency of public TCR beta family members distinguished carriers of CMV infection plus the relevant HLA type. The ex vivo response was dominated by HLA-C-restricted CMV-specific TCR beta clonotypes, and the single most frequent clonotype in two of eight donors was supplied by these HLA-C-restricted clonotypes.

Sequenced: PBMCs. The rearranged segments are TRBV5-6 and TRBJ2-5, and the D gene may be TRBD2, 5 bases matching. This clonotype originated in a human donor in good health (CMV status not recorded). Some clones in this sample may be carry-over from other donors' samples. The DNA is as follows: TGTGCCAGCAGCTTGGGTCCCGGGGACCAAGAGACCCAGTACTTC. This sequence encodes CASSLGPGDQETQYF.